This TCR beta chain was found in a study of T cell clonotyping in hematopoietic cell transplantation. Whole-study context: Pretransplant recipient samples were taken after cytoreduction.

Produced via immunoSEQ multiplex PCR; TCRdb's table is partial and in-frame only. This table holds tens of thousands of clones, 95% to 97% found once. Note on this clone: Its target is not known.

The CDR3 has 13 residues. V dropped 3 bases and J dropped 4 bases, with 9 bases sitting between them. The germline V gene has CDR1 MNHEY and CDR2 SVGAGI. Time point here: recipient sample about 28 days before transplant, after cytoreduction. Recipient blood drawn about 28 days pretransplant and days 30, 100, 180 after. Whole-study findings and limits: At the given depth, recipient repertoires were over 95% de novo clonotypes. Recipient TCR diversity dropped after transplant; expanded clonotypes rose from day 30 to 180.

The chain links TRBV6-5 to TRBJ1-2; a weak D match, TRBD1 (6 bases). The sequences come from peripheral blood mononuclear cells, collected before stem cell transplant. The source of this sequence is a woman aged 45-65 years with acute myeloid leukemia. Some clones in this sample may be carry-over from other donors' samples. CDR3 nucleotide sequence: TGTGCCAGCAGTTATCAGGGGTTCTATGGCTACACCTTC. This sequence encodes CASSYQGFYGYTF.